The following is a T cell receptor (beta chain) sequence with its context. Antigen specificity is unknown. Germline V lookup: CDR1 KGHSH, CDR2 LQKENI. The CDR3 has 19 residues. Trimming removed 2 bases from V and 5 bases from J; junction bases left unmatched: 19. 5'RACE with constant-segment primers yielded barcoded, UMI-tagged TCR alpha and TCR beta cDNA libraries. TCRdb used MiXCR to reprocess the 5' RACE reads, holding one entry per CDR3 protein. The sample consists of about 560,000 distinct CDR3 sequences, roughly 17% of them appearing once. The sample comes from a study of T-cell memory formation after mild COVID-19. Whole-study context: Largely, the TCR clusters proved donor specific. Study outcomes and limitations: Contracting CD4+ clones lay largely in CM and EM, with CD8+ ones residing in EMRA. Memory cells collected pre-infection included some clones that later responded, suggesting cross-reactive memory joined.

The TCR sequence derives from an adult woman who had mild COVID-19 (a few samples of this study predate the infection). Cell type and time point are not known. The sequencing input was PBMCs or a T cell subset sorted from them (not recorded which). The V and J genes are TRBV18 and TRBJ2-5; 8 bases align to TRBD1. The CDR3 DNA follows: TGTGCCAGCTCACCAATCGTAGGTCGCGGACAGGGTTCGAAGGAGACCCAGTACTTC. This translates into CASSPIVGRGQGSKETQYF.